This paragraph covers one T cell receptor beta chain sequence. Antigen: not known. Its ends do not fully match the called genes, so a read error is possible. The PCR employed 60 Vbeta primers together with 13 Jbeta primers. Generated by immunoSEQ multiplex PCR, the TCRdb table keeps only in-frame clones and is missing some. The table includes around 150,000 clones, roughly 85% detected once. This record belongs to a study of cytomegalovirus exposure and HLA in healthy donors. Study-wide points: Later analysis suggested links between common viral pathogens and several top significant clusters. Later analysis showed most CMV-associated TCR beta chains appearing HLA-restricted.

CDR3 size: 12 residues. Germline CDR1 SQVTM, CDR2 ANQGSEA. Sample: PBMCs. The source is a man younger than 35 in good health and CMV-seropositive. The genes are TRBV29-1 and TRBJ2-3; maybe TRBD2 (6 bases). CDR3 amino acids: CNAGTGTDTQYF. CDR3 DNA sequence: TGTAACGCGGGGACGGGCACAGATACGCAGTATTTT.